Given below is one T cell receptor (beta chain) in context. This clone has more than one count but fewer than ten. Its antigen is still unknown. No much larger clone exists at a distance of one base, and base qualities are not known. These data belong to a study of shared clonotypes between healthy human individuals (dated by TCRdb to between 2020 and 2021). Study-wide context: The cohort comprised a couple of women and a few men aged 18 to 49 years. For each donor, three plates each were used for CD4 naive and CD4 memory, two plates were used for CD8 naive, and one plate was used for CD8 memory. Per donor, leukapheresis produced somewhere between about 0.85 and 10 billion PBMCs. Libraries were prepared and TCR repertoires were sequenced by different laboratories using diverse techniques, in order to increase sequencing depth and limit assay-specific biases. Blood TCR repertoires of a handful of healthy adults were deeply sequenced to estimate repertoire size and the extent of clonotype sharing between individuals. What the study reported, not specific to this receptor: Higher generation probabilities were observed for clonotypes shared by all four sorted-subset donors than for non-shared clonotypes. Incomplete sequencing was indicated by rarefaction of sorted-subset datasets, despite the large sequencing depth. Roughly 5.2% of naive CD4, around 3.5% of naive CD8, 2.3% of memory CD4, and 0.35% to 0.4% of memory CD8 clonotypes were shared across several donors. The genetic and exposure-history diversity represented was limited by the small number of donors. Estimated clonotype richness was generally larger for naive than for memory subsets. Based on pairwise subsampling, the degree of clonotype sharing among donors was expected to be affected by sequencing depth. Sampling was restricted to blood, and TCR repertoires in tissue are likely to differ from TCR repertoires in blood.

The donors were healthy, HIV-negative adults who had no recently reported acute infections or vaccinations. All donors were Caucasian adults living in Nashville, Tennessee, USA. CD4+ T cells were enriched by magnetic negative selection, after which naive cells were positively selected on CD45RA and the negative fraction was taken as the memory subset. After blood collection by leukapheresis, PBMCs were isolated using Ficoll-Histopaque density gradient centrifugation and then cryopreserved in the vapor phase of liquid nitrogen. Analytical flow cytometry was used to check the purity and quantity of each magnetically sorted T cell population. Genomic DNA was isolated from each sorted fraction and quantified by UV absorbance on a Nanodrop 2000c. V loses 2 bases, J loses 11 bases, and the germline ends lie 12 bases apart. The CDR1 and CDR2 encoded by the germline V gene are SNHLY and FYNNEI. The CDR3 contains 13 residues, cysteine and phenylalanine counted. Only the CDR3 part of the read is kept: 39 bases, read in frame from the first base.

TCR CDR3 regions were amplified from genomic DNA by multiplex PCR using the deep immunoSEQ assay. Extracted genomic DNA from each cell subset was distributed evenly across all wells of several immunoSEQ 96-well plates, and each plate was treated as a replicate. For sorted subsets, roughly 0.2 ug genomic DNA, equal to 30,000 to 35,000 T cell genomes, was loaded into each replicate PCR. Purified libraries were measured with a Qubit 3.0 fluorometer, size-checked on a Bioanalyzer 2100, and measured again with the KAPA Library Quantification kit. Every immunoSEQ 96-well plate was sequenced on a dedicated single-read 150-cycle Illumina NextSeq 550 flow cell. Turning to the authors' computational methods: Because the immunoSEQ output held only junctional sequences and lacked quality scores, the filtering could not match the filtering applied to full-length reads. Sequences were annotated with PyIR, a Python wrapper for IgBLAST v1.9, and V/J genes and CDR3 were assigned using IMGT germline references. Reads with weak V/J assignments (E-value above 1e-6), missing CDR3, stop codons, out-of-frame junctions, or ambiguous translated residues were removed. A V3J clonotype was defined by an identical inferred V gene, J gene, and CDR3 amino acid sequence. Percentage overlap between repertoires was calculated by dividing the number of shared unique clonotypes by the size of the smaller repertoire. Three approaches were used to assess repertoire richness: RTK rarefaction, the Chao1 estimator, and Recon v2.1 estimates of unobserved clonotypes. OLGA was used to compute generation probabilities for all TCRbeta clonotypes that the gDNA method yielded from a few donors. TCRdb provides this immuneACCESS table in a form limited to in-frame rearrangements. Some clones are lacking; in checked studies, under half of them reflect an unresolved V gene, and why the rest are absent is not known. V, J and clone size reflect that table, while D and trimming were determined from the DNA. This sample comprises fewer than 400,000 clones, around 72% of them detected only once. The ten top clones hold approximately 10% of the sample.

The sample was memory CD4+ T cells sorted from blood. The meaning of the sample's cell subset or site label: CD45RA-negative fraction. This TCR was sampled from a man younger than 40 in good health. This chain joins TRBV2 to TRBJ2-2; a tentative D call is TRBD2 (6 bases match). CDR3 loop: CASSESRDLELFF. The DNA sequence is given as TGTGCCAGCAGTGAATCGCGGGACCTCGAGCTGTTTTTT.